This T cell receptor (beta chain) appears in the sequencing data of a study of blood T cell repertoires in COVID-19. In the source study's methods: Amplified reference gene primers provided the basis for estimating nucleated cell counts. The assay was immunoSEQ multiplex PCR, and TCRdb's table has in-frame clones only and misses some. For V, J and clone size, that table is used; D and trimming come from the DNA. The sample shows tens of thousands of clones, around 80% of them seen only once. The V end was cut by 7 bases, the J end by 3 bases, with 12 bases between. This CDR3 is built from 13 residues. CDR1 is WSHSY and CDR2 is SAAADI in the germline V gene.

Sequencing was performed on peripheral blood. The chain links TRBV10-2 to TRBJ1-1, with unresolved D. This receptor was taken from a woman of 80 years or more with active or convalescent COVID-19. Written as DNA, the CDR3 is TGCGCCAGCACGAGGAGGTGGGACACTGAAGCTTTCTTT. Its protein product is CASTRRWDTEAFF.